In its sample, the clone carrying this TCR beta chain was seen a few times. The CDR3 runs 15 residues. With 2 bases removed from V and 8 bases from J, the gap between germline ends came to 16 bases. Germline assignment: CDR1 SGHVS and CDR2 FNYEAQ. For the second PCR, which ran for about 7 to 11 cycles, a sample-barcoded 5' primer and a J-beta primer mix were used. Via MiXCR, TCRdb re-called the 5' RACE reads, giving one row per CDR3 protein. The data contain roughly 650,000 distinct CDR3 sequences, about 30% of them singletons. This specimen comes from a study of blood T cells in healthy people across ages.

Sequencing was performed on blood. The chain has TRBV7-6 and TRBJ2-1; the D is unclear. The clonotype originates from an elderly woman in good health. The CDR3 DNA follows: TGTGCCAGCAGCTTAACCCCACAGCAATCCTATGAGCAGTTCTTC. Amino acids: CASSLTPQQSYEQFF.